A selection of T cell receptor beta chains follows, all from one sample in a study of T cell responses to AZD1222 COVID-19 vaccine. Some clones are missing from TCRdb's copy, which holds only in-frame ones; the method was immunoSEQ multiplex PCR. The sample has roughly 150,000 clones; around 88% are singletons. This specimen was peripheral blood, taken on day 0 of MenACWY control vaccination. These receptor sequences come from an adult in good health. CDR3s include the opening cysteine and the closing phenylalanine or tryptophan. A D gene is named only where the DNA matches it firmly. A clone size is listed for some rows: how often the clone was seen (once, few, many), or a class if it is expanded.

D gene: TRBD1
J gene: TRBJ1-6
clone size: .
V gene: TRBV27
CDR3 protein: CASSPRQGQGSPLHF
CDR3 DNA: TGTGCCAGCAGTCCGCGACAGGGACAAGGATCACCCCTCCACTTT

D gene: .
J gene: TRBJ2-7
clone size: .
V gene: TRBV12-3/TRBV12-4
CDR3 protein: CASRRRGAYEQYF
CDR3 DNA: TGTGCCAGCAGGCGACGGGGCGCCTACGAGCAGTACTTC

D gene: TRBD2
J gene: TRBJ2-1
clone size: .
V gene: TRBV12-3/TRBV12-4
CDR3 protein: CASRTTSGNEQFF
CDR3 DNA: TGTGCCAGCAGAACGACTAGCGGTAATGAGCAGTTCTTC

D gene: TRBD1
J gene: TRBJ1-2
clone size: .
V gene: TRBV6-6
CDR3 protein: CASSYGTGSGSYGYTF
CDR3 DNA: TGTGCCAGCAGTTACGGGACAGGGAGCGGGAGCTATGGCTACACCTTC

D gene: TRBD2
J gene: TRBJ2-3
clone size: .
V gene: TRBV7-9
CDR3 protein: CASRGTSGRSNTQYF
CDR3 DNA: TGTGCCAGCAGAGGGACTAGCGGGAGATCAAATACGCAGTATTTT

D gene: .
J gene: TRBJ1-1
clone size: .
V gene: TRBV2
CDR3 protein: CASSERAEAFF
CDR3 DNA: TGTGCCAGCAGTGAGAGGGCTGAAGCTTTCTTT

D gene: .
J gene: TRBJ1-2
clone size: .
V gene: TRBV4-1
CDR3 protein: CASSQGNYGYTF
CDR3 DNA: TGCGCCAGCAGCCAAGGGAACTATGGCTACACCTTC

D gene: TRBD2
J gene: TRBJ2-1
clone size: few
V gene: TRBV7-2
CDR3 protein: CASSLGTSENNEQFF
CDR3 DNA: TGTGCCAGCAGCTTAGGGACTAGCGAAAACAATGAGCAGTTCTTC

D gene: .
J gene: TRBJ1-2
clone size: .
V gene: TRBV5-1
CDR3 protein: CASSTLGANYGYTF
CDR3 DNA: TGCGCCAGCAGCACTCTGGGCGCTAACTATGGCTACACCTTC

D gene: .
J gene: TRBJ2-7
clone size: .
V gene: TRBV7-9
CDR3 protein: CASSLVEGAREQYF
CDR3 DNA: TGTGCCAGCAGCTTAGTGGAGGGGGCCCGAGAGCAGTACTTC

D gene: .
J gene: TRBJ1-1
clone size: .
V gene: TRBV10-2
CDR3 protein: CASSEARQSPEAFF
CDR3 DNA: TGCGCCAGCAGTGAAGCTCGACAGTCCCCTGAAGCTTTCTTT